The 28 T cell receptor beta chains presented below share a single source sample, sequenced in a study of cytomegalovirus exposure and HLA in healthy donors. PCR primers comprised 60 Vbeta and 13 Jbeta primers. Using immunoSEQ multiplex PCR, the repertoire was profiled, and TCRdb retains in-frame clones only, with some absent. In the table there are fewer than 180,000 clones, about four fifths of which are singletons. The sample comprised PBMCs. The receptors originated from a man between 50 and 59 years old in good health and CMV-seropositive.

The rearrangement uses TRBV30 and TRBJ1-2, with a weak D call TRBD1 (5 bases). Trimming took 6 bases from V and 2 from J, leaving 13 bases between them. Germline lookup yields CDR1 GTSNPN and CDR2 SVGIG (reference sequence). The CDR3 covers 13 residues. DNA of the CDR3: TGTGCCTGTAGGGTAGGGGCCAACTATGGCTACACCTTC. Translating gives CACRVGANYGYTF.

V gene TRBV5-8 combines with J gene TRBJ1-1, with D possibly matching TRBD1 (6 bases). From germline, CDR1 is SGHTS and CDR2 YDEGEE. With 3 bases removed from V and 3 bases from J, the gap between germline ends came to 12 bases. This CDR3 has 14 residues. The CDR3 nucleotides are TGTGCCAGCAGCTACATGGGGGCGCACACTGAAGCTTTCTTT. It encodes CASSYMGAHTEAFF.

This chain joins TRBV5-8 and TRBJ2-6; D perhaps matches TRBD1 (6 bases). With 0 bases removed from V and 4 bases from J, the gap between germline ends came to 14 bases. The CDR3 is 17 residues long. The V gene's germline CDR1 is SGHTS and CDR2 YDEGEE. CDR3 sequence (DNA): TGTGCCAGCAGCTTGGCTCTTGGGGGCGACGGGGCCAACGTCCTGACTTTC. Translating it yields CASSLALGGDGANVLTF.

This chain links TRBV10-3 with TRBJ2-7; D gene ambiguous. Trimming took off 2 bases at V and 9 bases at J, with 14 bases between the two ends. The CDR3 has 13 residues. The germline V gene has CDR1 ENHRY and CDR2 SYGVKD. DNA for the CDR3: TGTGCCATCAGTGAGGGGCTGGCTTTGGGGCAGTACTTC. It specifies CAISEGLALGQYF.

The chain carries TRBV5-1 and TRBJ1-1, with 9 positions matching TRBD1. CDR3 length: 14 residues. CDR1 is SGHRS and CDR2 is YFSETQ in the germline V gene. J was trimmed by 1 base and V by 4 bases; bases with no gene match: 2. The CDR3 here is CASSPDRGNTEAFF. The CDR3, as DNA: TGCGCCAGCAGCCCGGACAGGGGGAACACTGAAGCTTTCTTT.

The CDR3 DNA reads as TGTGCCAGTAGTATCAACCTAGCCAGCGGGGGCGAGTCCGCCGAGCAGTACTTC. Its translation: CASSINLASGGESAEQYF. The rearrangement joins TRBV19 to TRBJ2-7, with 8 bases fitting TRBD2. Germline loops: CDR1 LNHDA, CDR2 SQIVND (reference sequence). The CDR3 contains 18 residues. The V gene end was trimmed by 3 bases and the J gene end by 6 bases; junction bases not matched to a gene: 19.

V and J are TRBV7-9 and TRBJ2-7; 8 positions agree with TRBD2. The J segment lost 5 bases and the V segment lost 5 bases, leaving 14 bases of the junction unmatched. This CDR3 is 16 amino acids long. Germline loops: CDR1 SEHNR, CDR2 FQNEAQ (reference sequence). CDR3 coding DNA: TGTGCCAGCAGCCCGGGGGGTAGCGGGACGGGCGACGAGCAGTACTTC. Protein product: CASSPGGSGTGDEQYF.

The chain couples TRBV5-4 to TRBJ2-7, with TRBD2 identical over 12 bases. The CDR3 is 16 residues long. The trim removed 4 bases at V and 2 bases at J, leaving 7 bases unmatched. Germline-derived CDR1 and CDR2 are SGHNT and YYREEE (reference sequence). The CDR3 nucleotides are TGTGCCAGCAGCCCGGGACTAGCGGGTGAAACCTACGAGCAGTACTTC. This sequence encodes CASSPGLAGETYEQYF.

V gene TRBV7-2 combines with J gene TRBJ2-1; 7 bases align to TRBD2. The junction had 11 bases not matched to a gene; V was cut back by 5 bases and J by 4 bases. Germline CDR1 SGHTA, CDR2 FQGNSA. The CDR3 has 16 amino acids. The CDR3 loop reads CASSQVSGEGYNEQFF. The CDR3 region has the DNA TGTGCCAGCAGCCAGGTATCGGGGGAGGGATACAATGAGCAGTTCTTC.

The chain couples TRBV21-1 to TRBJ1-5. TRBV21-1 is noted as a pseudogene. This CDR3 comprises 14 residues. The CDR3 protein is CASSTFAGNQPQHF. The DNA for the CDR3 is TGTGCCAGCAGCACGTTCGCGGGCAATCAGCCCCAGCATTTT.

The V gene is TRBV5-1, the J gene TRBJ2-3, with 13 bases lining up with TRBD2. This CDR3 has 17 amino acids. The V and J ends lost 4 bases and 4 bases, in that order; junction bases with no gene match: 9. Germline V gene data show CDR1 as SGHRS and CDR2 as YFSETQ. The CDR3: CASSPGPGTSGADTQYF. The CDR3 DNA reads as TGCGCCAGCAGCCCAGGCCCGGGGACTAGCGGGGCAGATACGCAGTATTTT.

In this sample, this clone turned up a few times. The genes are TRBV5-1 and TRBJ1-1; D ambiguous. Trimming cost V 3 bases and J 2 bases, with 11 bases left between them. Germline CDR1 SGHRS, CDR2 YFSETQ. The length of the CDR3 is 14 residues. This CDR3 reads CASSSSIGNTEAFF. CDR3 nucleotide sequence: TGCGCCAGCAGCTCGTCCATCGGTAACACTGAAGCTTTCTTT.

The chain uses TRBV19 and TRBJ2-7, with D possibly being TRBD1 (5 bases). Germline CDR1 LNHDA, CDR2 SQIVND (reference sequence). Trimming took 5 bases from V and 3 from J, leaving 11 bases between them. This CDR3 is built from 13 residues. The CDR3 DNA reads as TGTGCCAGTAGTCGGGCAGGGAACTACGAGCAGTACTTC. It yields the protein CASSRAGNYEQYF.

The chain carries TRBV2 and TRBJ1-1; perhaps TRBD1 as D (5 bases). The CDR3 is 12 amino acids. Per germline, CDR1 SNHLY and CDR2 FYNNEI. V lost 11 bases to trimming and J lost 7 bases, with 17 bases between them. CDR3 sequence reads: CAGRGYDDEAFF. CDR3 bases: TGTGCCGGCCGGGGGTACGACGATGAAGCTTTCTTT.

This clone has just one count. The chain combines TRBV5-1 with TRBJ2-7; no reliable D call. V was cut by 4 bases and J by 1 base, with 12 bases left in between. Germline CDR1 and CDR2: SGHRS and YFSETQ. The CDR3 is made up of 14 amino acids. The DNA of the CDR3 is TGCGCCAGCAGCCCGCGTACCGGTTCCTACGAGCAGTACTTC. Translating gives CASSPRTGSYEQYF. Drawing the rest from reference TRBV5-1 and TRBJ2-7, the complete variable domain is KAGVTQTPRYLIKTRGQQVTLSCSPISGHRSVSWYQQTPGQGLQFLFEYFSETQRNKGNFPGRFSGRQFSNSRSEMNVSTLELGDSALYLCASSPRTGSYEQYFGPGTRLTVT.

The chain is built from TRBV19 and TRBJ1-1; D is unclear. The germline V and J ends were trimmed by 11 bases and 3 bases, with 13 bases remaining between them. There are 12 residues in the CDR3. Germline V lookup: CDR1 LNHDA, CDR2 SQIVND (reference sequence). The CDR3 loop is CASSMEDTEAFF. CDR3 DNA: TGTGCCTCCAGTATGGAGGACACTGAAGCTTTCTTT.

This chain uses TRBV7-8 with TRBJ2-1, with D tentatively TRBD2 (6 bases). The CDR3 totals 15 residues. The V and J ends lost 2 bases and 10 bases respectively, with 18 bases between them. Germline V lookup: CDR1 SGHVS, CDR2 FQNEAQ. The CDR3 region is CASSLRSRRGEEQFF. CDR3 sequence (DNA): TGTGCCAGCAGCTTACGTTCGCGGAGGGGAGAGGAGCAGTTCTTC. Full variable domain (rest looked up from reference TRBV7-8 and TRBJ2-1): GAGVSQSPRYKVAKRGQDVALRCDPISGHVSLFWYQQALGQGPEFLTYFQNEAQLDKSGLPSDRFFAERPEGSVSTLKIQRTQQEDSAVYLCASSLRSRRGEEQFFGPGTRLTVL.

This clone was found once. The J gene is TRBJ1-2, the V gene TRBV18; 9 nucleotides align to TRBD1. This CDR3 spans 14 amino acids. V lost 5 bases, J lost 8 bases, and 9 bases stayed unmatched. The germline V gene has CDR1 KGHSH and CDR2 LQKENI. The CDR3: CASSTEQGARGYTF. CDR3 sequence (DNA): TGTGCCAGCTCAACCGAACAGGGGGCGCGAGGCTACACCTTC.

This chain joins TRBV29-1 and TRBJ2-7; a possible D gene is TRBD2 (7 bases). Germline V lookup: CDR1 SQVTM, CDR2 ANQGSEA. The CDR3 is 16 residues long. The V gene lost 7 bases and the J gene lost 3 bases, with 25 bases spanning the gap. The chain's CDR3 is CSAGGLGGSDNYEQYF. CDR3 DNA: TGCAGCGCCGGGGGCCTTGGCGGGAGTGACAACTACGAGCAGTACTTC.

The chain is built from TRBV5-4 and TRBJ2-5; TRBD2 aligns across 8 bases. The J call may be in error: the DNA end matches TRBJ2-7 better. Germline V gives CDR1 SGHNT, CDR2 YYREEE (reference sequence). The CDR3 extends over 14 amino acids. Written as DNA, the CDR3 is TGTGCCAGCAGCTCCCGGGGGGGGCTCTACGAGCAGTACTTC. Translating it yields CASSSRGGLYEQYF.

The V call is TRBV6-5, the J call TRBJ2-2; 10 positions match TRBD2. Trimming at V came to 6 bases and at J to 2 bases, leaving 3 bases not matched to a gene. The CDR3 totals 15 residues. Germline loops: CDR1 MNHEY, CDR2 SVGAGI. CDR3 amino acids: CASSILAGNTGELFF. The CDR3 nucleotides are TGTGCCAGCAGCATACTAGCGGGAAACACCGGGGAGCTGTTTTTT.

This chain's CDR3 is CASSPLTSSPSTDTQYF. The CDR3 DNA sequence: TGCGCCAGCAGCCCCTTGACTTCCTCTCCTAGCACAGATACGCAGTATTTT. The chain has TRBV5-1 and TRBJ2-3; D is unclear. CDR3 size: 17 residues. Trimming removed 4 bases from V and 0 bases from J, with 18 bases in between. The V gene's germline CDR1 is SGHRS and CDR2 YFSETQ.

The rearrangement uses TRBV30 and TRBJ2-7; D perhaps matches TRBD1 (5 bases). The ends were cut back, 3 bases at V and 2 bases at J, with 14 bases in the middle. The germline CDR1 and CDR2 sequences are GTSNPN and SVGIG (reference sequence). The CDR3 length is 14 residues. The CDR3 region has the DNA TGTGCCTGGAGGGGGCCAATTTTACCCTACGAGCAGTACTTC. It yields the protein CAWRGPILPYEQYF.

The genes are TRBV19 and TRBJ1-3, with 7 bases lining up with TRBD1. CDR3 length: 17 residues. The V gene's germline CDR1 is LNHDA and CDR2 SQIVND (reference sequence). V dropped 5 bases and J dropped 1; count of bases not matched to a gene: 11. CDR3 amino acids: CASSQLPGQKSGNTIYF. CDR3 in DNA: TGTGCCAGTAGTCAATTACCGGGACAGAAATCTGGAAACACCATATATTTT.

The chain links TRBV7-9 to TRBJ2-7; 8 bases map to TRBD1. V gave up 1 base and J gave up 4 bases; unmatched junction bases: 6. CDR3 length: 15 amino acids. The germline V gene has CDR1 SEHNR and CDR2 FQNEAQ (reference sequence). CDR3 DNA sequence: TGTGCCAGCAGCTTAGTCGGCACAGGGGGGTACGAGCAGTACTTC. Protein: CASSLVGTGGYEQYF.

The chain is built from TRBV15 and TRBJ1-2; tentatively, D is TRBD1 (5 bases). Germline V gene data show CDR1 as LNHNV and CDR2 as YYDKDF (reference sequence). Trimming removed 4 bases at V and 4 bases at J, with 16 bases between. The CDR3 runs 15 residues. The CDR3 sequence: CATSIGKGHLYGYTF. For the CDR3, the DNA is TGTGCCACCAGCATAGGGAAGGGGCATCTCTATGGCTACACCTTC.

The rearrangement links TRBV30 to TRBJ1-2; 9 nucleotides align to TRBD1. This CDR3 comprises 17 residues. V lost 2 bases and J lost 9; bases outside the gene matches: 19. Germline-derived CDR1 and CDR2 are GTSNPN and SVGIG (reference sequence). The CDR3 DNA follows: TGTGCCTGGAGTTACTGGGACAGGGAAACCCGAGGGAGGAGCTACACCTTC. Translating gives CAWSYWDRETRGRSYTF. Drawing the rest from reference TRBV30 and TRBJ1-2, the complete variable domain is SQTIHQWPATLVQPVGSPLSLECTVEGTSNPNLYWYRQAAGRGLQLLFYSVGIGQISSEVPQNLSASRPQDRQFILSSKKLLLSDSGFYLCAWSYWDRETRGRSYTFGSGTRLTVV.

The CDR3 coding sequence is TGTGCCATCAGTTCGGGACAGGGGTTGAATCAGCCCCAGCATTTT. It translates to CAISSGQGLNQPQHF. The gene calls are TRBV10-3 and TRBJ1-5; 10 positions agree with TRBD1. This CDR3 is 15 amino acids long. After removal of 5 bases from V and 4 bases from J, the junction contained 5 bases not matched to a gene. The germline V gene has CDR1 ENHRY and CDR2 SYGVKD.